This T cell receptor beta chain was profiled in a study of cytomegalovirus exposure and HLA in healthy donors. Vbeta (60) and Jbeta (13) primers were used in the PCR. Per the original data handling: It was a later analysis that counted 79 million or so unique TCR beta chains, of which approximately 11 million were shared. Method: immunoSEQ multiplex PCR; TCRdb's copy keeps in-frame clones and lacks some. That table supplies the V and J calls and clone size; D and trimming were determined from the DNA. Of 160,000 or so clones listed, roughly four fifths are singletons. About this clone: The antigen is unknown.

Broader study findings: CMV serostatus was the sole immune exposure data available. Prior analysis indicated that the majority of TCR beta V segments exhibited productivity approximately 87% or approximately 30% of the time.

Healthy donors of bone marrow made up the group. The CDR3 is made up of 14 amino acids. Looked up from germline, CDR1 is MDHEN and CDR2 is SYDVKM. V shed 2 bases and J shed 5 bases, with 9 bases lying between them. The J gene is TRBJ1-4, the V gene TRBV28; D unclear. This clonotype was obtained from a man aged 35 to 55 in good health and CMV-seronegative. The sequenced material came from PBMCs. CDR3 protein: CASSLSGTNEKLFF. In DNA form, the CDR3 reads TGTGCCAGCAGTTTAAGCGGAACCAATGAAAAACTGTTTTTT.